A selection of T cell receptor beta chains follows, all from one sample in a study of T cell responses to AZD1222 COVID-19 vaccine. Sequencing used immunoSEQ multiplex PCR; TCRdb keeps in-frame clones, though not all of them. The sample lists approximately 130,000 clones, more than 85% seen once, with around 3.3% in the top ten. The specimen was peripheral blood, collected on day 0 of AZD1222 vaccination. The receptors originated from an adult in good health. The CDR3 runs from the conserved cysteine through the conserved F or W. A D gene is named only where the DNA matches it firmly. Some rows mark clone size as missing; the rest say once, few, many or name a class of expanded clone.

V,size,D,J,length,CDR3,DNA
TRBV5-1,NA,TRBD1,TRBJ1-2,13,CASSLGTGGGYTF,TGCGCCAGCAGCTTGGGGACAGGGGGTGGCTACACCTTC
TRBV28,once,TRBD1,TRBJ2-5,15,CASSTGGRMGETQYF,TGTGCCAGTAGTACAGGGGGCAGGATGGGGGAGACCCAGTACTTC
TRBV20-1,NA,NA,TRBJ1-1,11,CSASRDHEAFF,TGCAGTGCTAGCAGGGACCATGAAGCTTTCTTT
TRBV30,NA,TRBD1,TRBJ2-7,14,CAWTGTGAYYEQYF,TGTGCCTGGACCGGGACAGGGGCCTACTACGAGCAGTACTTC
TRBV4-3,NA,NA,TRBJ2-1,15,CASSQETGSYNEQFF,TGCGCCAGCAGCCAAGAGACAGGCTCCTACAATGAGCAGTTCTTC
TRBV6-2/TRBV6-3,NA,TRBD1,TRBJ2-1,15,CASSSDRGRGHEQFF,TGTGCCAGCAGTTCAGACAGGGGGCGCGGCCATGAGCAGTTCTTC
TRBV28,NA,NA,TRBJ2-5,14,CASREFLVEETQYF,TGTGCCAGCCGCGAATTTCTGGTGGAAGAGACCCAGTACTTC
TRBV18,NA,NA,TRBJ2-4,14,CASSPSRGGNIQYF,TGTGCCAGCTCACCAAGCAGGGGGGGGAACATTCAGTACTTC
TRBV5-1,NA,NA,TRBJ2-1,14,CASSLDRAHNEQFF,TGCGCCAGCAGCTTGGACAGGGCCCACAATGAGCAGTTCTTC
TRBV7-2,NA,TRBD2,TRBJ2-7,16,CASSLMSSGSFMEQYF,TGTGCCAGCAGCCTTATGAGTAGCGGGAGCTTTATGGAGCAGTACTTC
TRBV11-3,NA,TRBD2,TRBJ2-3,15,CASSLGRVAGDTQYF,TGTGCCAGCAGCTTGGGGAGGGTTGCTGGAGATACGCAGTATTTT
TRBV19,few,NA,TRBJ1-3,14,CASSIGASGNTIYF,TGTGCCAGTAGTATAGGAGCCTCTGGAAACACCATATATTTT
TRBV29-1,NA,NA,TRBJ2-7,13,CSASRPPRYEQYF,TGCAGCGCCTCTCGGCCGCCGAGGTACGAGCAGTACTTC
TRBV3-1/TRBV3-2,NA,NA,TRBJ2-7,15,CASSNRGGGSYEQYF,TGTGCCAGCAGCAATAGAGGCGGTGGCTCCTACGAGCAGTACTTC
TRBV27,NA,NA,TRBJ2-7,14,CASSSDSLTYEQYF,TGTGCCAGCAGCTCGGACAGCTTAACCTACGAGCAGTACTTC
TRBV6-5,once,NA,TRBJ1-3,15,CASRDVGGSGNTIYF,TGTGCCAGCAGGGACGTAGGTGGCTCTGGAAACACCATATATTTT
TRBV7-9,few,TRBD1,TRBJ2-2,16,CASSPGTGEGTGELFF,TGTGCCAGCAGCCCCGGGACAGGGGAGGGCACCGGGGAGCTGTTTTTT
TRBV3-1/TRBV3-2,NA,NA,TRBJ1-4,14,CASSRSGVSEKLFF,TGTGCCAGCAGCCGAAGCGGGGTCAGTGAAAAACTGTTTTTT
TRBV28,NA,NA,TRBJ1-5,15,CASSLGRRINQPQHF,TGTGCCAGCAGTTTAGGTCGTCGGATCAATCAGCCCCAGCATTTT
TRBV19,once,NA,TRBJ1-1,15,CASTPMVLSNAEAFF,TGTGCCAGTACCCCTATGGTATTGTCGAACGCTGAAGCTTTCTTT
TRBV2,NA,NA,TRBJ2-7,14,CASSEGTFTYEQYF,TGTGCCAGCAGTGAGGGGACTTTCACCTACGAGCAGTACTTC
TRBV5-1,NA,TRBD2,TRBJ2-7,14,CASSLPSGSYEQYF,TGCGCCAGCAGCTTGCCTAGCGGCTCCTACGAGCAGTACTTC
TRBV7-9,NA,NA,TRBJ1-2,17,CASSLYRGQLNNYGYTF,TGTGCCAGCAGCTTATACCGTGGGCAGCTTAATAACTATGGCTACACCTTC
TRBV28,once,NA,TRBJ2-1,10,CASSLRLQFF,TGTGCCAGCAGTTTAAGGTTACAGTTCTTC
TRBV7-9,once,TRBD1,TRBJ1-2,15,CASSPGQGNNYGYTF,TGTGCCAGCAGCCCGGGACAGGGAAATAACTATGGCTACACCTTC
TRBV27,NA,NA,TRBJ2-7,16,CASSPLPGLFTYEQYF,TGTGCCAGCAGTCCCCTACCGGGACTCTTCACCTACGAGCAGTACTTC
TRBV19,NA,NA,TRBJ1-5,15,CASSVHRDSNQPQHF,TGTGCCAGTAGTGTACACAGGGACAGCAATCAGCCCCAGCATTTT